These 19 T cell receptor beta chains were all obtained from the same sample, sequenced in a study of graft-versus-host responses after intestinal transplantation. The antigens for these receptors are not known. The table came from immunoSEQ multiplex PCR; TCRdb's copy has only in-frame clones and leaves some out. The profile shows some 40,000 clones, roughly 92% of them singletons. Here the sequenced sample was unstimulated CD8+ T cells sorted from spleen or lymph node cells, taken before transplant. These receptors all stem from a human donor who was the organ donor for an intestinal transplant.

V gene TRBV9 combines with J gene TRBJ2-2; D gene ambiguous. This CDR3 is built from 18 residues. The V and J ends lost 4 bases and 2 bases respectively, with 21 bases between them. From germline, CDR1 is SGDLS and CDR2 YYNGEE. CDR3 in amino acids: CASSTSKELARNTGELFF. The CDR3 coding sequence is TGTGCCAGCAGCACCTCGAAGGAATTGGCAAGAAACACCGGGGAGCTGTTTTTT.

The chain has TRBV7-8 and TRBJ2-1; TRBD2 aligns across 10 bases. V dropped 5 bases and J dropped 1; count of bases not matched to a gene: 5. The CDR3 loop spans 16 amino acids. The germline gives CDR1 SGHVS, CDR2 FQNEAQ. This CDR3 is CASSPKLAGSYNEQFF. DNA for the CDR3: TGTGCCAGCAGCCCTAAACTAGCGGGATCCTACAATGAGCAGTTCTTC.

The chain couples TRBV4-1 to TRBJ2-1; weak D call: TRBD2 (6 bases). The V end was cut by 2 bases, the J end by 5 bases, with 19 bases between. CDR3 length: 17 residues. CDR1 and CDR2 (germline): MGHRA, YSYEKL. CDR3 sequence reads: CASSQNLHGTYNNEQFF. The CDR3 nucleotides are TGCGCCAGCAGCCAAAATCTCCACGGGACTTATAACAATGAGCAGTTCTTC.

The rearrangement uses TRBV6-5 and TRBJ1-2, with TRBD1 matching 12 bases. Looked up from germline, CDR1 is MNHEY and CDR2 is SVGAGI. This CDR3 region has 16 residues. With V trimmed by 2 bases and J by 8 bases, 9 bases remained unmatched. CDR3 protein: CASSYAQGQGAGGYTF. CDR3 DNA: TGTGCCAGCAGTTACGCCCAGGGACAGGGGGCGGGCGGCTACACCTTC.

CDR3: CASRLCDKGGGYEQYF. Written as DNA, the CDR3 is TGTGCAAGTCGCTTATGTGATAAGGGAGGGGGCTACGAGCAGTACTTC. The genes are TRBV12-2 and TRBJ2-7; the D call in the table, TRBD2, was not verified against the DNA. TRBV12-2 is annotated as a pseudogene. The CDR3 extends over 16 amino acids.

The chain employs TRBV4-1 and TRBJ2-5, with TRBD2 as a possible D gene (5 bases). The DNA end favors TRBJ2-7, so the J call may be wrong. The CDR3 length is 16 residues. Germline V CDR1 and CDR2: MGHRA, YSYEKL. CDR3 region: CASSLLTGGPSYEQYF. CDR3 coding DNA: TGCGCCAGCAGCCTCCTGACTGGCGGGCCCTCCTACGAGCAGTACTTC.

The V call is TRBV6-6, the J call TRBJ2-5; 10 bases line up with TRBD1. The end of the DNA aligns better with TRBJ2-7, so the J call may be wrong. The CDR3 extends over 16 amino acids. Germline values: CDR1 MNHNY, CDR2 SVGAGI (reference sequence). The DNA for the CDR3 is TGTGCCAGCAGTCACCCCGGGACAGGGGATTCCTACGAGCAGTACTTC. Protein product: CASSHPGTGDSYEQYF.

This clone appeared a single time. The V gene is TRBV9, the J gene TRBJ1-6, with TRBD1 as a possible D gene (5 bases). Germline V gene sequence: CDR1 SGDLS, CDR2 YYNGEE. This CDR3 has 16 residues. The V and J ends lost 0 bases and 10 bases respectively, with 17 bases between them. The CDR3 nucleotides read TGTGCCAGCAGCGTAGCCGACAGTCCCCGGGGGTCACCCCTCCACTTT. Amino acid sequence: CASSVADSPRGSPLHF.

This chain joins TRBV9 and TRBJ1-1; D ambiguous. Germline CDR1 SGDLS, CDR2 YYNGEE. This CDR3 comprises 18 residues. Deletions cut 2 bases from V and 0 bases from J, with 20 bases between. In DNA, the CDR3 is TGTGCCAGCAGCGTTCACCCGCAGGAACCCCATATGAACACTGAAGCTTTCTTT. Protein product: CASSVHPQEPHMNTEAFF.

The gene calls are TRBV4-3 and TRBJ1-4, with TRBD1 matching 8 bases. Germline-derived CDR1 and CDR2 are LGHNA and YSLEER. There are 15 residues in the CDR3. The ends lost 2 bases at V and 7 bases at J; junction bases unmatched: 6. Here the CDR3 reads CASSQRQGSGEKLFF. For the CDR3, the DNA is TGCGCCAGCAGCCAACGACAGGGGTCCGGTGAAAAACTGTTTTTT.

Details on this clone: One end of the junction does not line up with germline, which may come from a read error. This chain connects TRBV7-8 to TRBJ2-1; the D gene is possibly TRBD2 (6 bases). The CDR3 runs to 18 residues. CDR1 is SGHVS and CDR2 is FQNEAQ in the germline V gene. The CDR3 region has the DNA TGTGCCAGCAGCCCCTCTGGCGGCGGGAACTACTCCTACAATGAGCGGTTCTTC. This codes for CASSPSGGGNYSYNERFF. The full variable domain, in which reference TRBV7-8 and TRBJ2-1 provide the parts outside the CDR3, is GAGVSQSPRYKVAKRGQDVALRCDPISGHVSLFWYQQALGQGPEFLTYFQNEAQLDKSGLPSDRFFAERPEGSVSTLKIQRTQQEDSAVYLCASSPSGGGNYSYNERFFGPGTRLTVL.

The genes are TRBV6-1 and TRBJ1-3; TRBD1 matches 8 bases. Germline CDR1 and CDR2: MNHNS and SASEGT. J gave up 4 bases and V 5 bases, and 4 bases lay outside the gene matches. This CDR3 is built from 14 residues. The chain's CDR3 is CASSPTGEGNTIYF. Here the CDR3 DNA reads TGTGCCAGCAGTCCGACAGGGGAAGGAAACACCATATATTTT.

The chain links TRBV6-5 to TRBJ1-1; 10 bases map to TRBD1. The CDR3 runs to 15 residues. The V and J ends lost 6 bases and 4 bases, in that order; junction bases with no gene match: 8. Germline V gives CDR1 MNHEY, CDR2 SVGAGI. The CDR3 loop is CASRRQGQGGTEAFF. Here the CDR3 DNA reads TGTGCCAGCAGACGCCAAGGACAGGGGGGCACTGAAGCTTTCTTT.

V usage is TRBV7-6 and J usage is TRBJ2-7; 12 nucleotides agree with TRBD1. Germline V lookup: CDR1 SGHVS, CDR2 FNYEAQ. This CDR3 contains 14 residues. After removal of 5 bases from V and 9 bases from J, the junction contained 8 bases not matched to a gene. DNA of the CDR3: TGTGCCAGCAGCCCCGGGACAGGGGGCGAGGGGCAGTACTTC. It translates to CASSPGTGGEGQYF.

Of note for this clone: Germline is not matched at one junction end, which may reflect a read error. CDR3 sequence: CGSNQGGEKLFF. Written as DNA, the CDR3 is TGTGGCAGTAATCAGGGGGGTGAAAAACTGTTTTTT. V usage is TRBV19 and J usage is TRBJ1-4, with 7 bases matching TRBD1. This CDR3 is 12 amino acids long. The germline CDR1 and CDR2 sequences are LNHDA and SQIVND (reference sequence).

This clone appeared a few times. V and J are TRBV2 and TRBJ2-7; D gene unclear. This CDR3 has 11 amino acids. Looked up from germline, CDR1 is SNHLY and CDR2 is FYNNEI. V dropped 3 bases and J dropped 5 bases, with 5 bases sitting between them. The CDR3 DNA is TGTGCCAGCAGTGATTCGGACGAGCAGTACTTC. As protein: CASSDSDEQYF.

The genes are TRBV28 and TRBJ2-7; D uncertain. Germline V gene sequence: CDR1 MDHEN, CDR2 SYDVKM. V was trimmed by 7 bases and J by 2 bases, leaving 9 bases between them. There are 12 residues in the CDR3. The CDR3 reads CASKGQTYEQYF. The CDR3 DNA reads TGTGCCAGCAAAGGGCAAACCTACGAGCAGTACTTC.

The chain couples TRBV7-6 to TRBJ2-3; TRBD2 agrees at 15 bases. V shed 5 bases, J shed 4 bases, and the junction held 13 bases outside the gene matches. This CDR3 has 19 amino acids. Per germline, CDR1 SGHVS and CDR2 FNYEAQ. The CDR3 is CASSRVPGLAGGRADTQYF. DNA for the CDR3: TGTGCCAGCAGCCGTGTACCGGGACTAGCGGGAGGCCGAGCAGATACGCAGTATTTT.

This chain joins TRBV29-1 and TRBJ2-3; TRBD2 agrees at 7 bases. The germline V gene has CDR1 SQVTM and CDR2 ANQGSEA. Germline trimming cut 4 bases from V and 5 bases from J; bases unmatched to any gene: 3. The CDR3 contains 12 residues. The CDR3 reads CSVGLAKDTQYF. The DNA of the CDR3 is TGCAGCGTTGGACTAGCTAAAGATACGCAGTATTTT.